This is a list of T cell receptor beta chains from one sample in a study of OX40 agonist ivuxolimab in advanced cancers. The method was immunoSEQ multiplex PCR; TCRdb's version includes in-frame clones alone and lacks a portion of them. The sample holds tens of thousands of clones, around nine tenths seen once. The sequences come from CD4+ or CD8+ T cells sorted from blood, collected in a trial of the OX40 agonist ivuxolimab. These receptor sequences come from an adult with an advanced solid tumor such as melanoma, head and neck, liver or kidney cancer. Both conserved end residues are trimmed from each CDR3.

TRBJ1-2,TRBV5-1,ASSLGGDNYGYT
TRBJ2-1,TRBV5-4,ASSLAVTTEEF
TRBJ2-1,TRBV28,ASSPTSGKASYNEQF
TRBJ2-2,TRBV28,ATRVTGELF
TRBJ2-3,TRBV4-2,ASSQDSSSADTQY
TRBJ1-2,TRBV27,ASRMAIGGYT
TRBJ2-7,TRBV30,AWKGKGGGSYEQY
TRBJ1-1,TRBV5-1,ASSARGRPEAF
TRBJ2-1,TRBV5-1,ASSLEASGRIIFIGNEQF
TRBJ2-1,TRBV7-2,ASSPRQGAIIAYNEQF
TRBJ2-1,TRBV2,ASSPIDWTSYNEQF
TRBJ2-3,TRBV28,ASSPLIVITDTQY
TRBJ2-7,TRBV11-2,ASRVDRGRNEQY
TRBJ1-2,TRBV7-9,ASSPGTGGYGYT
TRBJ2-7,TRBV7-2,ASSLPGSYEQY
TRBJ1-4,TRBV6-1,ASRNPPTEKLF
TRBJ1-3,TRBV5-4,ASSLQGVPGNTIY
TRBJ1-1,TRBV5-4,ASNDPRDSHTEAF
TRBJ2-1,TRBV6-5,ASSRQVIDEQF
TRBJ2-3,TRBV7-2,ASSLRGTSGRISDTQY
TRBJ1-1,TRBV5-1,ASSLVQLGTEAF
TRBJ2-5,TRBV6-1,ASSYTGTETQY
TRBJ2-5,TRBV7-2,ASSLVSVQETQY
TRBJ2-2,TRBV19,ASSIRTSGSPVGELF
TRBJ1-1,TRBV5-6,ASSLRRVHEAF
TRBJ2-7,TRBV7-2,ASSLDRDVTYEQY
TRBJ2-5,TRBV9,ANSVNGETQY
TRBJ2-2,TRBV2,ASTPQGTGELF
TRBJ2-3,TRBV11-2,ASSLDGQGSQY
TRBJ2-1,TRBV6-1,ASRRREGGSEQF
TRBJ2-3,TRBV10-3,ATGTSGRGGTDTQY
TRBJ2-5,TRBV5-4,ASSGLTETQY
TRBJ2-7,TRBV2,ASSPGTAYYEQY
TRBJ2-1,TRBV7-9,ASSSRQTSYNEQF
TRBJ2-1,TRBV7-8,ASSLGTSGSFKDEQF
TRBJ1-1,TRBV21-1,ASSWDRRCMNTEAF